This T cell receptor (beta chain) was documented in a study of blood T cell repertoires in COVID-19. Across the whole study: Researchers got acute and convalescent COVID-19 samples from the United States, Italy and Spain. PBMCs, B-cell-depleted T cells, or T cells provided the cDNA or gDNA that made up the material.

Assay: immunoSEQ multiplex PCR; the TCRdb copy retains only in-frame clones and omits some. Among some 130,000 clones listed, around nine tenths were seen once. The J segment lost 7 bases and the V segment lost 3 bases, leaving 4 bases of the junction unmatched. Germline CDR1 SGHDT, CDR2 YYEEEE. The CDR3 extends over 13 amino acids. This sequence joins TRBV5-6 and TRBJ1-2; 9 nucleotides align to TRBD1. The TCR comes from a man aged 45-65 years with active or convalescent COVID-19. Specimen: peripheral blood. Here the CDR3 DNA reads TGTGCCAGCAGCTCGGGACAGGGAGCTGGCTACACCTTC. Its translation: CASSSGQGAGYTF.